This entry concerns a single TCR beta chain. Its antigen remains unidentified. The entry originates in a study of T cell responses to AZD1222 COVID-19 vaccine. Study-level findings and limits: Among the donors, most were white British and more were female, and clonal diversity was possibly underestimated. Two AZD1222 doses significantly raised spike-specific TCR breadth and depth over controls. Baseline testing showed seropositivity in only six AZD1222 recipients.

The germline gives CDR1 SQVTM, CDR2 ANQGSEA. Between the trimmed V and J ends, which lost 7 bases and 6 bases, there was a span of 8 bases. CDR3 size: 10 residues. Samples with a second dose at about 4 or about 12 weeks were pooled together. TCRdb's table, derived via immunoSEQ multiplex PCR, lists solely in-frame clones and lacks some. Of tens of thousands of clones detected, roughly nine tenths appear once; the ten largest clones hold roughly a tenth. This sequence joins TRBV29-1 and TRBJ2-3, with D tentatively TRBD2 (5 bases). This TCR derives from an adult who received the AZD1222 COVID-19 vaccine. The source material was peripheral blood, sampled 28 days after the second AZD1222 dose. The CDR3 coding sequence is TGCAGCGGACCGGGGGATACGCAGTATTTT. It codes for CSGPGDTQYF.